The sample holds many counts of the clone carrying this T cell receptor beta chain. This sample is part of a study of tumor-infiltrating lymphocytes in primary liver carcinoma. Study background: Surgical resection served as treatment for the primary liver carcinoma of these patients.

With a constant-region primer, TCR beta cDNA was made from approximately 500 ng of total RNA. Libraries covering TCR beta were generated through three nested multiplex PCR rounds (using a slightly modified ARM-PCR). TCRdb ran MiXCR on the multiplex PCR reads and lists one entry per CDR3 protein. The sample lists 330,000 or so distinct CDR3 sequences; almost 65% were seen once. Germline DNA was also extracted, with blood RNA taken from unsorted whole blood. Investigators obtained roughly 3.9 milliliters of peripheral blood ahead of surgery. The specimen sequenced was peripheral blood. The TCR sequence derives from a man between 35 and 55 years old with primary liver carcinoma and hepatitis B virus infection.

CDR3 nucleotide sequence: TGCGCCAGCAGCCAAGAGGGGGACAGGGGACAAGTACGCGTGCAGTACTTC. Its protein is CASSQEGDRGQVRVQYF. V and J are TRBV4-1 and TRBJ2-7, with 10 bases fitting TRBD1. Germline CDR1 MGHRA, CDR2 YSYEKL. The CDR3 extends over 17 amino acids. J gave up 9 bases and V 0 bases, and 14 bases lay outside the gene matches.